This TCR beta chain was profiled in a study of neurological immune-mediated disorders. CDR3 length equals 17 residues. The V gene lost 6 bases and the J gene lost 2 bases, with 17 bases spanning the gap. Germline assignment: CDR1 LGHNT and CDR2 FRNRAP. In regard to this clonotype: The antigen is not known.

General study findings and limits: Multiple sclerosis, the disease with the least TCR clonal expansion, fell below healthy controls, whereas HTLV-1-associated myelopathy showed the most.

TCRdb recomputed calls from the 5' RACE reads with MiXCR, one row per CDR3 protein. The sample contains 75,000 to 85,000 distinct CDR3 sequences, 15% to 20% of which appear only once. Sequenced input: PBMCs. V usage is TRBV12-5 and J usage is TRBJ1-6; possibly TRBD1 for D (6 bases). This TCR was sampled from a woman aged 40 to 50 in good health. The DNA for the CDR3 is TGTGCTAGTGGCGCCATGAGTGGGGGCACCTATAATTCACCCCTCCACTTT. Translation: CASGAMSGGTYNSPLHF.